This is a list of T cell receptor beta chains from one sample in a study of T cell repertoires in cytomegalovirus infection. A single record per CDR3 protein comes from TCRdb applying MiXCR to the reads. The table records around 300,000 distinct CDR3 sequences, roughly 25% of them present only once. These receptors have no known antigen. The specimen comprised cultured PBMCs, sampled from culture after CMV antigen stimulation. The receptors here all came from a human donor in good health (CMV status not recorded). Some clones in this sample may be carry-over from other donors' samples. Both conserved end residues are part of each CDR3. D genes are given only for firm matches. Size tells how often a clone was seen (once, few, many) or the class of an expanded clone, and some rows leave it out.

cdr3_aa,cdr3_nt,v_call,clone_size,d_call,j_call
CASSSVGGGQFF,TGTGCCAGCAGTTCCGTCGGAGGAGGGCAGTTCTTC,TRBV6-6,NA,NA,TRBJ2-1
CASSQETWWGGELFF,TGTGCCAGCAGCCAGGAGACCTGGTGGGGCGGGGAGCTGTTTTTT,TRBV14,NA,NA,TRBJ2-2
CASSRATGSVTEAFF,TGCGCCAGCAGCCGCGCGACAGGGTCGGTCACTGAAGCTTTCTTT,TRBV4-1,NA,TRBD1,TRBJ1-1
CASSLGRLEQYF,TGTGCCAGCAGTTTGGGACGTTTGGAGCAGTACTTC,TRBV6-2/TRBV6-3,many,NA,TRBJ2-7
CATGPSQQALGVWGYTF,TGTGCCACCGGACCGTCGCAACAGGCCCTGGGAGTATGGGGCTACACCTTC,TRBV19,NA,NA,TRBJ1-2
CASSAAPENAEAFF,TGTGCCAGCAGCGCCGCCCCGGAGAACGCTGAAGCTTTCTTT,TRBV7-6,few,NA,TRBJ1-1
CASSLPNRASYEQYF,TGTGCCAGCAGCCTCCCCAACCGGGCCTCCTACGAGCAGTACTTC,TRBV7-2,few,NA,TRBJ2-7
CASSGPGTSGRAYNEQFF,TGTGCCAGCAGCGGCCCCGGGACTAGCGGGCGTGCCTACAATGAGCAGTTCTTC,TRBV11-3,NA,TRBD2,TRBJ2-1
CASSPPPSGRVEQYF,TGTGCCAGCAGCCCCCCCCCTAGCGGGAGGGTCGAGCAGTACTTC,TRBV7-2,NA,TRBD2,TRBJ2-7
CASKGLDTGELFF,TGTGCCAGCAAGGGGTTGGACACCGGGGAGCTGTTTTTT,TRBV12-3/TRBV12-4,NA,NA,TRBJ2-2
CASSLYGGNTEAFF,TGTGCCAGCAGCTTATACGGGGGGAACACTGAAGCTTTCTTT,TRBV7-3,many,NA,TRBJ1-1
CASSQGRGTRQVGEQFF,TGTGCCAGCAGCCAGGGCAGGGGCACCCGACAAGTAGGTGAGCAGTTCTTC,TRBV7-2,few,NA,TRBJ2-1
CASRPLMAAYNEQFF,TGTGCCAGTAGGCCCCTTATGGCAGCCTACAATGAGCAGTTCTTC,TRBV19,NA,NA,TRBJ2-1
CASSLPLAVGTYEQYF,TGTGCCAGCAGCTTACCTTTAGCTGTGGGGACCTACGAGCAGTACTTC,TRBV7-9,NA,NA,TRBJ2-7
CASSLRAVTNTEAFF,TGTGCCAGTAGTCTCAGGGCGGTCACGAACACTGAAGCTTTCTTT,TRBV19,few,NA,TRBJ1-1
CASSWGGRGTYNEQFF,TGTGCCAGCAGCTGGGGCGGGAGGGGGACCTACAATGAGCAGTTCTTC,TRBV7-2,few,TRBD2,TRBJ2-1
CSARVGPSGRESGATDTQYF,TGCAGTGCTAGAGTTGGGCCTAGCGGGAGAGAGAGTGGGGCCACAGATACGCAGTATTTT,TRBV20-1,NA,TRBD2,TRBJ2-3
CASSSQRQGAPEQYF,TGCGCCAGCAGCTCCCAGAGACAGGGGGCGCCCGAGCAGTACTTC,TRBV5-1,NA,TRBD1,TRBJ2-7
CASSEQGLAGGSGATDTQYF,TGTGCCAGCAGTGAGCAGGGACTAGCGGGAGGGTCCGGAGCCACAGATACGCAGTATTTT,TRBV25-1,few,TRBD2,TRBJ2-3
CASSVSSTLAGGYNEQFF,TGTGCCAGCAGCGTATCCTCCACTCTAGCGGGAGGCTACAATGAGCAGTTCTTC,TRBV9,NA,TRBD2,TRBJ2-1
CASSPTGTYVEAFF,TGTGCCAGCAGCCCGACAGGGACCTACGTTGAAGCTTTCTTT,TRBV11-3,many,TRBD1,TRBJ1-1
CASRTTDSYSNQPQHF,TGTGCCAGTAGAACCACCGACAGTTATAGCAATCAGCCCCAGCATTTT,TRBV19,NA,NA,TRBJ1-5
CASSYSSKGAPGLATNSYEQYF,TGTGCCAGCAGTTACTCGTCGAAGGGGGCACCGGGACTAGCAACCAACTCCTACGAGCAGTACTTC,TRBV6-6,NA,TRBD2,TRBJ2-7
CASKSREGPTDTQYF,TGTGCCAGTAAATCCCGGGAGGGCCCCACAGATACGCAGTATTTT,TRBV19,NA,TRBD2,TRBJ2-3
CASSQVFAGAESEKLFF,TGCGCCAGCAGCCAAGTTTTTGCAGGGGCCGAAAGTGAAAAACTGTTTTTT,TRBV4-1,few,NA,TRBJ1-4
CASKGGRNSYNEQFF,TGTGCCAGCAAGGGCGGAAGGAACTCCTACAATGAGCAGTTCTTC,TRBV2,few,NA,TRBJ2-1
CASSGGQGAPMNTEAFF,TGCGCCAGCAGCGGGGGACAGGGGGCCCCCATGAACACTGAAGCTTTCTTT,TRBV5-1,NA,TRBD1,TRBJ1-1
CASRHGHGQGRQPQHF,TGTGCCAGTAGACATGGTCACGGGCAGGGGCGTCAGCCCCAGCATTTT,TRBV19,once,NA,TRBJ1-5
CASSLTQEQFF,TGTGCCAGCAGCTTAACACAGGAGCAGTTCTTC,TRBV7-9,NA,NA,TRBJ2-1
CASSLVPRSLDEQFF,TGTGCCAGCAGTTTAGTACCAAGAAGTTTGGATGAGCAGTTCTTC,TRBV6-5,NA,NA,TRBJ2-1
CASSRGSDTQYF,TGTGCCAGCAGCAGGGGATCGGATACGCAGTATTTT,TRBV11-3,NA,NA,TRBJ2-3
CASSLGPRLAGRNEQFF,TGTGCCAGCAGCTTAGGTCCCCGACTAGCGGGAAGGAATGAGCAGTTCTTC,TRBV7-6,NA,TRBD2,TRBJ2-1
CASSLESGSGGETQYF,TGCGCCAGCAGCTTGGAAAGCGGGAGTGGGGGAGAGACCCAGTACTTC,TRBV5-1,few,TRBD2,TRBJ2-5
CASSYQRLAGGPSLADTQYF,TGTGCCAGCAGTTACCAGCGGCTAGCGGGAGGGCCCTCGTTAGCAGATACGCAGTATTTT,TRBV6-2/TRBV6-3,NA,TRBD2,TRBJ2-3
CASRSGLAYGYTF,TGTGCCAGTAGATCCGGGCTCGCCTATGGCTACACCTTC,TRBV19,NA,NA,TRBJ1-2
CASSLELHDSYEQYF,TGTGCCAGCAGCTTAGAGTTGCACGACTCCTACGAGCAGTACTTC,TRBV7-2,many,NA,TRBJ2-7
CASSPNRPPLGIMTGLEQYF,TGTGCCAGCAGCCCCAACCGCCCCCCCCTGGGAATCATGACGGGACTCGAGCAGTACTTC,TRBV7-2,many,NA,TRBJ2-7
CASSGQGSRGETQYF,TGTGCCAGCAGCGGACAGGGTAGTAGGGGAGAGACCCAGTACTTC,TRBV7-6,few,TRBD1,TRBJ2-5
CASSLRLAGETQYF,TGTGCCAGCAGTTTACGACTAGCGGGAGAGACCCAGTACTTC,TRBV7-2,many,TRBD2,TRBJ2-5
CASSPGTGGYETQYF,TGTGCCAGTAGTCCCGGGACAGGGGGTTACGAGACCCAGTACTTC,TRBV19,few,TRBD1,TRBJ2-5
CASSLGHRDRGDWEQYF,TGTGCCAGCAGCTTGGGGCACCGGGACAGGGGGGATTGGGAGCAGTACTTC,TRBV7-9,many,TRBD1,TRBJ2-7
CASSPRGISNQPQHF,TGTGCCAGCAGTCCTAGGGGTATTAGCAATCAGCCCCAGCATTTT,TRBV12-3/TRBV12-4,many,NA,TRBJ1-5
CATSRDPGTSHEQFF,TGTGCCACCAGCAGAGATCCAGGGACTAGTCATGAGCAGTTCTTC,TRBV15,NA,TRBD2,TRBJ2-1
CASSTRDRGYTF,TGTGCCAGCAGCACCCGGGACAGAGGCTACACCTTC,TRBV9,NA,TRBD1,TRBJ1-2
CASSSPGHLYEQYF,TGTGCCAGCAGCTCTCCGGGACACCTCTACGAGCAGTACTTC,TRBV7-2,many,NA,TRBJ2-7
CASSPGRSLAKNIQYF,TGTGCCAGCAGCCCAGGACGGAGCCTAGCCAAAAACATTCAGTACTTC,TRBV28,few,NA,TRBJ2-4
CSARGDRGRVNQPQHF,TGCAGTGCTAGAGGTGACAGGGGGAGGGTAAATCAGCCCCAGCATTTT,TRBV20-1,NA,TRBD1,TRBJ1-5
CASSLNRYQPQHF,TGTGCCAGCAGCTTGAACAGATATCAGCCCCAGCATTTT,TRBV7-2,many,NA,TRBJ1-5
CASSPDRSSYNEQFF,TGTGCCAGCAGTCCGGACCGAAGCTCCTACAATGAGCAGTTCTTC,TRBV27,few,NA,TRBJ2-1
CASSSRQERELRSPLHF,TGTGCCAGCAGTTCCCGACAGGAAAGGGAATTAAGGTCACCCCTCCACTTT,TRBV6-6,NA,NA,TRBJ1-6
CASSGVLGLDEFF,TGTGCCAGCAGTGGGGTCTTGGGACTAGATGAGTTCTTC,TRBV12-3/TRBV12-4,few,TRBD2,TRBJ2-1
CASSQTSGRLNEQFF,TGTGCCAGTAGTCAAACTAGCGGGAGGCTAAATGAGCAGTTCTTC,TRBV19,NA,TRBD2,TRBJ2-1